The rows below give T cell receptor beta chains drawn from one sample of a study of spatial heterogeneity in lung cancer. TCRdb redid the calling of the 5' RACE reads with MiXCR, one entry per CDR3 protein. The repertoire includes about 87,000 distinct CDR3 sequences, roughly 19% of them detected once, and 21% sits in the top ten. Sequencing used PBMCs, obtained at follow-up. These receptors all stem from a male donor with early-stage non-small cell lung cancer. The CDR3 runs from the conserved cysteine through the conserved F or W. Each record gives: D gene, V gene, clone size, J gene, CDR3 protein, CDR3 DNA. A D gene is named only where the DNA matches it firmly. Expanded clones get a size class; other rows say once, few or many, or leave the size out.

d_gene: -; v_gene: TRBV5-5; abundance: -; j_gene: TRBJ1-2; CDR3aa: CASSLSRGPRGGYTF; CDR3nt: TGTGCCAGCAGCCTAAGCAGGGGCCCCAGAGGTGGCTACACCTTC
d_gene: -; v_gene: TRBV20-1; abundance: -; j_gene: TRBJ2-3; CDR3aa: CSANRDSPDTQYF; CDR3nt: TGCAGTGCAAACAGGGATTCTCCAGATACGCAGTATTTT
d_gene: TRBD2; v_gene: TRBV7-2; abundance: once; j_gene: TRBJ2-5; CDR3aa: CASSLTSGSNGQYF; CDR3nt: TGTGCCAGCAGCTTGACTAGCGGGAGTAATGGCCAGTACTTC
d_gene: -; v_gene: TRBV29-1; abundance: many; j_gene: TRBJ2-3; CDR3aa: CSVVSGTTSTDTQYF; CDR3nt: TGCAGCGTTGTGAGCGGGACAACTAGCACAGATACGCAGTATTTT
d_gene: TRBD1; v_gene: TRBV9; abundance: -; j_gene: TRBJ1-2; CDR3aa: CASSPSLRQGDGYTF; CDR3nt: TGTGCCAGCAGCCCTTCCCTGAGACAGGGTGATGGCTACACCTTC
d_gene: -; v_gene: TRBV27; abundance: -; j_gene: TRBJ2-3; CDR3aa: CASSFSNTQYF; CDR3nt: TGTGCCAGCAGTTTTAGTAATACGCAGTATTTT
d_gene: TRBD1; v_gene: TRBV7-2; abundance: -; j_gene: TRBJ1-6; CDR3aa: CASSAQGAQGNSPLHF; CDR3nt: TGTGCCAGCAGCGCGCAGGGGGCGCAGGGTAATTCACCCCTCCACTTT
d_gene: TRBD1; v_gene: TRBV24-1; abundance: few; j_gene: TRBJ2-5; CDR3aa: CATSLTGGQETQYF; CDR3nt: TGTGCCACCAGCCTGACAGGGGGCCAGGAGACCCAGTACTTC
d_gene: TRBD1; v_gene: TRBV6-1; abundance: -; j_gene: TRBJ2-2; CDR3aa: CASSEFGTGFAGELFF; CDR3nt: TGTGCCAGCAGTGAATTCGGGACAGGGTTCGCCGGGGAGCTGTTTTTT
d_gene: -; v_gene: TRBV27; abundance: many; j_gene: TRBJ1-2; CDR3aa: CASSLSRGEGRYGYTF; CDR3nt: TGTGCCAGCAGTTTATCGAGGGGGGAGGGGCGTTATGGCTACACCTTC
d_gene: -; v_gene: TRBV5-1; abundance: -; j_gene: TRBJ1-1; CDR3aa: CASSLDPGALTEAFF; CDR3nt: TGCGCCAGCAGCTTGGACCCGGGGGCATTAACTGAAGCTTTCTTT
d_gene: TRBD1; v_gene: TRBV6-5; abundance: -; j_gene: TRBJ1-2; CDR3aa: CASRGQGVGYGYTF; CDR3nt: TGTGCCAGCAGGGGACAGGGGGTTGGCTATGGCTACACCTTC
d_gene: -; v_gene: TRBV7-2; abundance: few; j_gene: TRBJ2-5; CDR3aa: CASSLEATQYF; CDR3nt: TGTGCCAGCAGCTTAGAGGCTACCCAGTACTTC
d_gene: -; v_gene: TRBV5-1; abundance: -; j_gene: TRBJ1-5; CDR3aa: CASSFHRVPQPQHF; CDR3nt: TGCGCCAGCAGCTTTCACAGGGTCCCTCAGCCCCAGCATTTT
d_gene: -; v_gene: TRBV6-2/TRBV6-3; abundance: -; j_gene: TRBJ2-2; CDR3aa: CASSVSGVAGELFF; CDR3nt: TGTGCCAGCAGCGTCTCAGGGGTCGCCGGGGAGCTGTTTTTT
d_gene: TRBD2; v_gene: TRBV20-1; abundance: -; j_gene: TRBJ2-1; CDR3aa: CSARLAGGYNEQFF; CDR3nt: TGCAGTGCCAGACTAGCGGGGGGGTACAATGAGCAGTTCTTC
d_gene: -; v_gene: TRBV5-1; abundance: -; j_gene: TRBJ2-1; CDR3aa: CASSLGGAREQFF; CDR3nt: TGCGCCAGCAGCTTGGGAGGGGCCCGCGAGCAGTTCTTC
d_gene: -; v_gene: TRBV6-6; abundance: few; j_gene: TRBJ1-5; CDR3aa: CASSYGTEHQPQHF; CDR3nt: TGTGCCAGCAGTTACGGGACGGAACATCAGCCCCAGCATTTT
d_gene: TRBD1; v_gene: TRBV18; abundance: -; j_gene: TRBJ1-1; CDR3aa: CASSTIQGAVTEAFF; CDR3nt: TGTGCCAGCTCGACGATACAGGGGGCGGTAACTGAAGCTTTCTTT
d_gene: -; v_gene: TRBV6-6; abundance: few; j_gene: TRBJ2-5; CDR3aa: CASRGPGLQETQYF; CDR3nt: TGTGCCAGCAGGGGACCGGGACTTCAAGAGACCCAGTACTTC
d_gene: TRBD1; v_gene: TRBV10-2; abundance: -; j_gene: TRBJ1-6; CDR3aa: CASSESGQGGNSPLHF; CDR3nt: TGCGCCAGCAGTGAGTCGGGACAGGGGGGTAATTCACCCCTCCACTTT
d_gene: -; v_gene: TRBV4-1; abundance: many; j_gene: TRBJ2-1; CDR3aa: CASSHSIITRNEQFF; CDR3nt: TGCGCCAGCAGCCACAGTATAATCACCCGCAATGAGCAGTTCTTC
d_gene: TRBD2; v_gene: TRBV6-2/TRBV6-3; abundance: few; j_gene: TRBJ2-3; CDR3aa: CASSLTSGGRRADTQYF; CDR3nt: TGTGCCAGCAGCCTGACTAGCGGGGGCCGTAGGGCAGATACGCAGTATTTT
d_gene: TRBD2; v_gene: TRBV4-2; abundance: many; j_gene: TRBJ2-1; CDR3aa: CASSQAGASGNVYNEQFF; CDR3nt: TGTGCCAGCAGCCAAGCAGGGGCTAGCGGGAATGTCTACAATGAGCAGTTCTTC
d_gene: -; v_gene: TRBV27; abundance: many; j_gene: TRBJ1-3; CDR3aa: CASRPGPGNTIYF; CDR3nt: TGTGCCAGCAGGCCGGGGCCTGGAAACACCATATATTTT
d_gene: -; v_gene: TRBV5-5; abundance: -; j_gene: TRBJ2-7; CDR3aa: CASSLDTGSYEQYF; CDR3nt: TGTGCCAGCAGCTTGGATACGGGCTCCTACGAGCAGTACTTC
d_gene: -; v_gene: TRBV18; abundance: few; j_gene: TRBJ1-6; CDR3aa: CASSPSGVRNSPLHF; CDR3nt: TGTGCCAGCTCACCGTCCGGGGTGAGGAATTCACCCCTCCACTTT
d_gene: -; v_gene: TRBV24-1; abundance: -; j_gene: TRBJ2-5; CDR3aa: CATSTNRPGHRETQYF; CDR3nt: TGTGCCACCAGTACAAACCGACCGGGACATCGGGAGACCCAGTACTTC
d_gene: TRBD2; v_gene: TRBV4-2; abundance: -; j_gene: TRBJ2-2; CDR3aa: CASSQEASGRTGELFF; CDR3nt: TGTGCCAGCAGCCAAGAAGCTAGCGGGAGGACCGGGGAGCTGTTTTTT
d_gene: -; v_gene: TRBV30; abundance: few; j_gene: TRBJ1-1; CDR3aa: CAWSVVGGITEAFF; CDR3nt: TGTGCCTGGAGTGTTGTGGGGGGAATCACTGAAGCTTTCTTT
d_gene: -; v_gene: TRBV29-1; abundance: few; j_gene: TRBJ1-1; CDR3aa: CSHTGPRGTEAFF; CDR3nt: TGCAGCCACACGGGACCGCGAGGCACTGAAGCTTTCTTT
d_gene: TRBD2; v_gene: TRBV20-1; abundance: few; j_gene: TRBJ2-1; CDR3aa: CSARDLSGSSYNEQFF; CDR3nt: TGCAGTGCTAGGGACCTTAGCGGGAGCTCCTACAATGAGCAGTTCTTC
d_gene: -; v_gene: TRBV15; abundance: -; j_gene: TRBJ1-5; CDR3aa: CATSRVGLLGYSNQPQHF; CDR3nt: TGTGCCACCAGCAGAGTAGGTCTGCTAGGCTATAGCAATCAGCCCCAGCATTTT
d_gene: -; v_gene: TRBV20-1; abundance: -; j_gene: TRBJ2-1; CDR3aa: CSARDWQGNEQFF; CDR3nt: TGCAGTGCTAGAGATTGGCAGGGGAATGAGCAGTTCTTC
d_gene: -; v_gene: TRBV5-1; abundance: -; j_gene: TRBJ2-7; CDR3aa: CASSPSSPSYEQYF; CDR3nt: TGCGCCAGCAGCCCATCATCCCCTAGCTACGAGCAGTACTTC
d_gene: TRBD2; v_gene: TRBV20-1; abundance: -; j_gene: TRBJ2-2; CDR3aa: CSARPLAGGFTGELFF; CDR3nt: TGCAGTGCTAGACCATTAGCGGGAGGATTCACCGGGGAGCTGTTTTTT